The 11 T cell receptor beta chains listed next were all sequenced from one sample in a study of blood T cell repertoires in COVID-19. Profiling relied on immunoSEQ multiplex PCR, and the TCRdb table lists in-frame clones only, not all of them. The sample has approximately 94,000 clones; roughly 80% are singletons. The sequenced sample was peripheral blood. The origin of the receptors is a woman aged 70-85 years with acute or convalescent COVID-19.

The J gene is TRBJ2-1, the V gene TRBV10-2; 11 positions agree with TRBD2. The CDR3 consists of 14 residues. The V and J ends lost 4 bases and 6 bases, in that order; junction bases with no gene match: 2. Germline assignment: CDR1 WSHSY and CDR2 SAAADI. The CDR3 nucleotides are TGCGCCAGCAGTGTAGCGGGGGGGCCCAATGAGCAGTTCTTC. Protein product: CASSVAGGPNEQFF.

The chain combines TRBV27 with TRBJ1-4; 8 bases align to TRBD1. The length of the CDR3 is 18 residues. V gave up 3 bases and J gave up 7 bases; unmatched junction bases: 16. Germline values: CDR1 MNHEY, CDR2 SMNVEV (reference sequence). CDR3 DNA: TGTGCCAGCAGTTTCACCGGACAGGGATTGACGAGTGCTGAAAAACTGTTTTTT. This encodes CASSFTGQGLTSAEKLFF. The variable domain in full, completed from reference TRBV27 and TRBJ1-4, reads EAQVTQNPRYLITVTGKKLTVTCSQNMNHEYMSWYRQDPGLGLRQIYYSMNVEVTDKGDVPEGYKVSRKEKRNFPLILESPSPNQTSLYFCASSFTGQGLTSAEKLFFGSGTQLSVL.

V is TRBV27 and J is TRBJ1-5; TRBD1 matches 7 bases. Trimming removed 6 bases from V and 0 bases from J; junction bases left unmatched: 8. The CDR3 spans 16 residues. CDR1 is MNHEY and CDR2 is SMNVEV in the germline V gene (reference sequence). In DNA, the CDR3 is TGTGCCAGCAGAGGATACGGGACAGTTAGCAATCAGCCCCAGCATTTT. Its protein is CASRGYGTVSNQPQHF.

J is TRBJ2-1 and V is TRBV11-2; D is unclear. The CDR3 contains 13 residues. CDR1 and CDR2 from the germline V gene are SGHAT and FQNNGV. The V and J ends lost 1 base and 7 bases respectively, with 8 bases between them. The CDR3 DNA follows: TGTGCCAGCAGCTTAGGGCTACTAAATGAGCAGTTCTTC. Translating it yields CASSLGLLNEQFF.

This clone was recorded many times. This chain joins TRBV6-5 and TRBJ1-1; no firm D call. V dropped 7 bases and J dropped 10 bases, with 13 bases sitting between them. CDR1 and CDR2 from the germline V gene are MNHEY and SVGAGI. The CDR3 extends over 11 amino acids. The CDR3 coding sequence is TGTGCCAGCAACTACGGTCGACTAGCTTTCTTT. It is translated as CASNYGRLAFF.

The chain is built from TRBV7-2 and TRBJ2-7, with 9 bases fitting TRBD1. Unmatched junction bases numbered 9, after V lost 4 bases and J lost 5 bases. CDR1 and CDR2 (germline): SGHTA, FQGNSA. CDR3 length equals 15 residues. The CDR3 DNA reads as TGTGCCAGCAGCTCCCCGGGACAGGGTTACCACGAGCAGTACTTC. It is translated as CASSSPGQGYHEQYF. Together with reference TRBV7-2 and TRBJ2-7, the CDR3 gives the full variable domain: GAGVSQSPSNKVTEKGKDVELRCDPISGHTALYWYRQSLGQGLEFLIYFQGNSAPDKSGLPSDRFSAERTGGSVSTLTIQRTQQEDSAVYLCASSSPGQGYHEQYFGPGTRLTVT.

V is TRBV11-2 and J is TRBJ2-3, with TRBD2 matching over 10 bases. The CDR3 is 17 residues long. Germline V gene lookup returns CDR1 SGHAT and CDR2 FQNNGV. The V and J ends lost 0 bases and 1 base, in that order; junction bases with no gene match: 4. CDR3 loop: CASSLDRLAGGTDTQYF. The CDR3 DNA is TGTGCCAGCAGCTTAGATCGCCTAGCGGGGGGCACAGATACGCAGTATTTT.

The rearrangement links TRBV12-5 to TRBJ1-3; 7 bases line up with TRBD1. The junction had 8 bases not matched to a gene; V was cut back by 4 bases and J by 2 bases. CDR1 is LGHNT, CDR2 FRNRAP, per germline. The CDR3 is 16 residues long. The CDR3 loop reads CASGSRTGIAGNTIYF. The CDR3 DNA follows: TGTGCTAGTGGTTCCCGGACAGGCATAGCTGGAAACACCATATATTTT. Together with reference TRBV12-5 and TRBJ1-3, the CDR3 gives the full variable domain: DARVTQTPRHKVTEMGQEVTMRCQPILGHNTVFWYRQTMMQGLELLAYFRNRAPLDDSGMPKDRFSAEMPDATLATLKIQPSEPRDSAVYFCASGSRTGIAGNTIYFGEGSWLTVV.

The chain uses TRBV2 and TRBJ1-1, with TRBD1 as a possible D gene (6 bases). Germline CDR1 reads SNHLY; CDR2 reads FYNNEI. V dropped 6 bases and J dropped 3 bases, with 17 bases sitting between them. The CDR3 extends over 15 amino acids. CDR3 protein: CASRRTRTEDTEAFF. The CDR3 DNA reads as TGTGCCAGCAGACGGACTAGGACAGAGGACACTGAAGCTTTCTTT.

V usage is TRBV3-1 (or the pseudogene TRBV3-2) and J usage is TRBJ1-1, with D perhaps matching TRBD1 (5 bases). CDR3 length: 12 residues. Per germline, CDR1 LGHDT and CDR2 YNNKEL (reference sequence). Trimming stripped 4 bases from V and 11 bases from J, with 14 bases between. The CDR3 DNA follows: TGTGCCAGCAGCCTTACAGGATTGGATGCTTTCTTT. It codes for CASSLTGLDAFF.

The J gene is TRBJ2-1, the V gene TRBV6-5, with 9 bases that match TRBD1. CDR1 and CDR2 (germline): MNHEY, SVGAGI. The CDR3 has 16 amino acids. Trimming took 4 bases from V and 3 from J; bases not matched to a gene: 7. CDR3 in amino acids: CASSSARTGDYNEQFF. DNA of the CDR3: TGTGCCAGCAGTTCCGCCCGGACAGGGGACTACAATGAGCAGTTCTTC.